This record looks at one T cell receptor beta chain sequence and its context. Its specificity is not known. The entry originates in a study of T-cell memory formation after mild COVID-19. Study-wide results and caveats: A second wave expanding day 15 to 37 was CD4+-biased; contracting clones were balanced. The SARS-CoV-2 specificity of second-wave clones reaching peak at day 37 remained unverified.

Using its own MiXCR run on the 5' RACE reads, TCRdb lists one record per CDR3 protein. This table holds fewer than 400,000 distinct CDR3 sequences, 13% found once. The CDR3 consists of 16 residues. V lost 6 bases, J lost 8 bases, and 13 bases stayed unmatched. Germline CDR1 reads LNHDA; CDR2 reads SQIVND (reference sequence). The source is a man in his late teens or twenties who had mild COVID-19 (a few samples of this study predate the infection). Cell type and time point are not known. The chain joins TRBV19 to TRBJ2-2; 9 bases map to TRBD2. The sample consisted of PBMCs or a T cell subset sorted from them (not recorded which). The CDR3 loop is CASSPGVSGGPGELFF. The CDR3 DNA follows: TGTGCCAGTAGCCCAGGGGTTAGCGGGGGCCCTGGGGAGCTGTTTTTT. The variable domain in full, with the rest retrieved from reference TRBV19 and TRBJ2-2, is DGGITQSPKYLFRKEGQNVTLSCEQNLNHDAMYWYRQDPGQGLRLIYYSQIVNDFQKGDIAEGYSVSREKKESFPLTVTSAQKNPTAFYLCASSPGVSGGPGELFFGEGSRLTVL.